The 11 T cell receptor beta chains listed next were all sequenced from one sample in a study of blood T cells in healthy people across ages. For the second PCR, which ran for about 6 to 12 cycles, a sample-barcoded 5' primer and a J-beta primer mix were used. TCRdb re-derived calls from the 5' RACE reads in MiXCR, one entry per CDR3 protein. The sample has 1.5 million to 2 million distinct CDR3 sequences, approximately 40% seen once. Input material: blood. Receptor source: a human donor in good health.

For this clonotype: A read error may produce the germline difference seen at one junction end. The chain links TRBV12-3 or TRBV12-4 to TRBJ2-7, with unresolved D. The CDR3 has 12 residues. The CDR3 DNA reads TGTACCAGCAGTTTTGGGTCCTACGAGCAGTACTTC. Protein product: CTSSFGSYEQYF.

This clonotype was picked up a small number of times. The rearrangement joins TRBV15 to TRBJ2-7, with D tentatively TRBD1 (6 bases). The CDR3 has 15 residues. Germline V CDR1 and CDR2: LNHNV, YYDKDF (reference sequence). V lost 5 bases and J lost 3, with 17 bases in between. This CDR3 is CATSFLLGGHYEQYF. In DNA form, the CDR3 reads TGTGCCACCAGCTTCCTACTTGGGGGACACTACGAGCAGTACTTC.

In regard to this clonotype: Compared with germline, one end of the junction differs, possibly owing to a read error. The chain has TRBV6-5 and TRBJ1-3; 7 nucleotides match TRBD1. Germline CDR1 and CDR2: MNHEY and SVGAGI. The CDR3 runs 14 residues. CDR3 sequence (DNA): TGTGCCAGCAAAGACAGGGCCTCTGGAAACACCACATATTTT. This encodes CASKDRASGNTTYF.

Note on this clonotype: Here the CDR3 omits its conserved ending phenylalanine or tryptophan, so a read error is the likely source. V is TRBV12-3 or TRBV12-4 and J is TRBJ2-7; D might be TRBD2 (5 bases). This CDR3 comprises 14 residues. Trimming stripped 2 bases from V and 0 bases from J, with 8 bases between. The CDR3, as DNA: TGTGCCAGCAGTTTACGGGAAAGCTCCTACGAGCAGTACTCC. It translates to CASSLRESSYEQYS.

This clonotype showed up just a few times. The chain links TRBV20-1 to TRBJ2-5; D is uncertain. Looked up from germline, CDR1 is DFQATT and CDR2 is SNEGSKA (reference sequence). The CDR3 is 16 residues long. V gave up 0 bases and J gave up 5 bases, with 19 bases separating them. CDR3 residues: CSARDMDLLPMETQYF. CDR3 nucleotides: TGCAGTGCTAGAGATATGGACCTTCTTCCGATGGAGACCCAGTACTTC.

V and J are TRBV12-3 or TRBV12-4 and TRBJ1-1, with TRBD1 as a possible D gene (5 bases). The CDR3 length is 14 residues. Trimming pared 7 bases from V and 1 base from J, leaving 13 bases between. The CDR3 spells CASTYGGGNTEAFF. CDR3 bases: TGTGCCAGCACCTACGGCGGGGGGAACACTGAAGCTTTCTTT.

This clonotype was detected only a few times. V usage is TRBV29-1 and J usage is TRBJ2-1; TRBD2 might be the D (5 bases). V lost 2 bases to trimming and J lost 8 bases, with 13 bases between them. Germline loops: CDR1 SQVTM, CDR2 ANQGSEA. The length of the CDR3 is 13 residues. The DNA of the CDR3 is TGCAGCGTTGAACTACTTAGCGTCGATGAGCAGTTCTTC. Its protein is CSVELLSVDEQFF.

In its sample, this clonotype was seen once. The chain is built from TRBV5-6 and TRBJ2-1; D ambiguous. CDR3 length: 15 amino acids. V shed 1 base and J shed 9 bases, with 17 bases lying between them. Germline V gene sequence: CDR1 SGHDT, CDR2 YYEEEE. The CDR3 loop reads CASSLSFGLVGEQFF. CDR3 sequence (DNA): TGTGCCAGCAGCTTGTCTTTTGGGCTAGTTGGTGAGCAGTTCTTC.

The chain employs TRBV11-1 and TRBJ2-1; 12 bases map to TRBD2. Germline V gives CDR1 SGHAT, CDR2 FQDESV (reference sequence). V dropped 4 bases and J dropped 7; count of bases not matched to a gene: 5. The length of the CDR3 is 15 residues. The CDR3 here is CASSYLAGGWNEQFF. The CDR3 nucleotides are TGTGCCAGCAGCTACCTAGCGGGGGGGTGGAATGAGCAGTTCTTC.

The V and J genes are TRBV11-2 and TRBJ2-3, with D perhaps TRBD2 (6 bases). The germline V and J ends were trimmed by 0 bases and 3 bases, with 16 bases remaining between them. Germline values: CDR1 SGHAT, CDR2 FQNNGV. This CDR3 is 17 amino acids long. CDR3 DNA: TGTGCCAGCAGCTTAGAGTTCGGGGGAATAGGGACAGATACGCAGTATTTT. Translating gives CASSLEFGGIGTDTQYF.

The chain recombines TRBV29-1 with TRBJ1-6; no reliable D call. This CDR3 comprises 13 residues. Per the germline V gene, CDR1 is SQVTM and CDR2 is ANQGSEA. Trimming shortened V by 4 bases and J by 8 bases, and 12 bases separated the two germline ends. The CDR3 DNA follows: TGCAGCGTTGCCGGCAGTTGGGATTCACCCCTCCACTTT. Its protein is CSVAGSWDSPLHF.